These 17 T cell receptor beta chains originate from one sample sequenced in a study of STAT5B mutations in CD4+ large granular lymphocyte leukemia. Method: immunoSEQ multiplex PCR; TCRdb's copy keeps in-frame clones and lacks some. Counted here are some 40,000 clones, 70% to 90% occurring once; the ten biggest clones make up 2.6%. Sequencing used CD4+ T cells from blood buffy coats. Receptors were obtained from a human donor in good health.

This chain joins TRBV18 and TRBJ2-7; 7 bases match TRBD2. Germline assignment: CDR1 KGHSH and CDR2 LQKENI. The length of the CDR3 is 14 residues. V was clipped by 0 bases and J by 9 bases; unmatched bases: 8. CDR3 DNA sequence: TGTGCCAGCTCACCACCGGGAGGGCCTTTTGGGCAGTACTTC. Protein product: CASSPPGGPFGQYF.

This chain links TRBV27 with TRBJ2-1, with D unresolved. CDR3 size: 12 residues. The V gene lost 5 bases and the J gene lost 9 bases, with 11 bases spanning the gap. Germline V lookup: CDR1 MNHEY, CDR2 SMNVEV (reference sequence). The CDR3 region is CASSHPSTEQFF. DNA for the CDR3: TGTGCCAGCAGTCACCCTAGTACTGAGCAGTTCTTC.

The chain's CDR3 is CAWSVAQVRVSPSYEQYF. DNA of the CDR3: TGTGCCTGGAGTGTTGCCCAAGTAAGGGTTAGTCCCTCCTACGAGCAGTACTTC. V gene TRBV30 combines with J gene TRBJ2-5, with no clear D. The tail of the sequence fits TRBJ2-7 better, so the J call may be wrong. The CDR3 runs 18 residues. CDR1 and CDR2 from the germline V gene are GTSNPN and SVGIG (reference sequence).

The chain is built from TRBV18 and TRBJ2-7; 11 bases match TRBD2. The CDR3 contains 16 residues. With V trimmed by 0 bases and J by 2 bases, 3 bases remained unmatched. Germline V lookup: CDR1 KGHSH, CDR2 LQKENI. DNA for the CDR3: TGTGCCAGCTCACCACCGGGACTAGCGGCCGCCTACGAGCAGTACTTC. Translation gives CASSPPGLAAAYEQYF. The whole variable domain, remainder taken from reference TRBV18 and TRBJ2-7, is NAGVMQNPRHLVRRRGQEARLRCSPMKGHSHVYWYRQLPEEGLKFMVYLQKENIIDESGMPKERFSAEFPKEGPSILRIQQVVRGDSAAYFCASSPPGLAAAYEQYFGPGTRLTVT.

This clone has only one observation. The V and J genes are TRBV28 and TRBJ2-7; 7 nucleotides align to TRBD2. CDR3 size: 15 residues. V shed 3 bases and J 2 bases; nucleotides not matched to a gene: 7. Germline CDR1 is MDHEN and CDR2 is SYDVKM. CDR3 loop: CASSFVGGPAYEQYF. The CDR3, as DNA: TGTGCCAGCAGTTTCGTGGGAGGGCCCGCCTACGAGCAGTACTTC.

V gene TRBV18 combines with J gene TRBJ2-3; the D gene could be TRBD1 or TRBD2 (5 bases each). This CDR3 region has 14 residues. V lost 4 bases and J 2 bases, leaving 10 bases between the germline ends. Germline V gene sequence: CDR1 KGHSH, CDR2 LQKENI. CDR3 coding DNA: TGTGCCAGCTCACTTCGGGACCACACAGATACGCAGTATTTT. It yields the protein CASSLRDHTDTQYF.

The chain combines TRBV20-1 with TRBJ2-1; D is unresolved. V shed 4 bases and J shed 3 bases, with 4 bases lying between them. CDR1 and CDR2 (germline): DFQATT, SNEGSKA (reference sequence). The CDR3 contains 11 residues. Here the CDR3 reads CSANNYNEQFF. Here the CDR3 DNA reads TGCAGTGCTAATAACTACAATGAGCAGTTCTTC.

J is TRBJ2-7 and V is TRBV28; D remains unclear. Trimming removed 3 bases from V and 6 bases from J, with 6 bases in between. Germline V lookup: CDR1 MDHEN, CDR2 SYDVKM. The CDR3 is 11 residues long. The CDR3 DNA is TGTGCCAGCAGTTTCTATTCCGAGCAGTACTTC. It codes for CASSFYSEQYF.

The V and J genes are TRBV4-3 and TRBJ2-7; 9 bases fit TRBD2. CDR3 length: 15 amino acids. After removal of 4 bases from V and 2 bases from J, the junction contained 6 bases not matched to a gene. The germline V gene encodes CDR1 LGHNA and CDR2 YSLEER. CDR3 nucleotides: TGCGCCAGCAGCCCACGACTAGCGGTAACCTACGAGCAGTACTTC. Translated, it gives CASSPRLAVTYEQYF.

The chain combines TRBV28 with TRBJ2-7, with 11 bases that match TRBD1. The germline gives CDR1 MDHEN, CDR2 SYDVKM. V trimming: 5 bases; J trimming: 3 bases; junction bases outside the gene matches: 6. This CDR3 comprises 15 residues. CDR3 protein: CASSGPGQGDYEQYF. CDR3 in DNA: TGTGCCAGCAGTGGGCCGGGACAGGGGGACTACGAGCAGTACTTC.

V is TRBV15 and J is TRBJ1-1; 9 bases match TRBD1. V lost 1 base to trimming and J lost 3 bases; unmatched junction nucleotides: 3. The germline CDR1 and CDR2 sequences are LNHNV and YYDKDF (reference sequence). The CDR3 covers 15 residues. The CDR3 here is CATSRATGGYTEAFF. The CDR3 nucleotides read TGTGCCACCAGCAGAGCCACAGGGGGCTACACTGAAGCTTTCTTT.

V and J are TRBV21-1 and TRBJ2-7. TRBV21-1 is labeled a pseudogene. The CDR3 is 16 residues long. The CDR3 DNA reads as TGTGCCAGCAGCAACTGGACGACCCTCCCAAAAGGGGAGCAGTACTTC. This sequence encodes CASSNWTTLPKGEQYF.

The chain links TRBV7-9 to TRBJ2-1; 8 positions agree with TRBD2. The length of the CDR3 is 16 residues. The V gene's germline CDR1 is SEHNR and CDR2 FQNEAQ (reference sequence). V gave up 3 bases and J gave up 0 bases; unmatched junction bases: 4. CDR3: CASSFLSGSSYNEQFF. CDR3 nucleotide sequence: TGTGCCAGCAGCTTCTTAAGCGGGAGCTCCTACAATGAGCAGTTCTTC.

This chain's CDR3 is CASSRTSGNNEQFF. CDR3 DNA: TGTGCCAGCAGCAGGACTAGCGGAAACAATGAGCAGTTCTTC. The chain recombines TRBV11-2 with TRBJ2-1; 10 bases line up with TRBD2. The CDR3 spans 14 residues. Trimming cost V 5 bases and J 5 bases; bases outside gene matches: 3. Germline V gene sequence: CDR1 SGHAT, CDR2 FQNNGV. The variable domain in full, with the rest retrieved from reference TRBV11-2 and TRBJ2-1, is EAGVAQSPRYKIIEKRQSVAFWCNPISGHATLYWYQQILGQGPKLLIQFQNNGVVDDSQLPKDRFSAERLKGVDSTLKIQPAKLEDSAVYLCASSRTSGNNEQFFGPGTRLTVL.

This chain joins TRBV21-1 and TRBJ2-5; TRBD2, the D gene given by the table, was not confirmed from the DNA. TRBV21-1 represents a pseudogene. The CDR3 is 15 residues long. The CDR3 region is CASSLPGRARETQYF. The DNA of the CDR3 is TGTGCCAGCAGCCTTCCAGGGAGGGCACGAGAGACCCAGTACTTC.

This clone was detected only once. The CDR3 here is CASGAPNEQFF. The DNA for the CDR3 is TGTGCCAGCGGGGCACCAAATGAGCAGTTCTTC. This chain connects TRBV10-3 to TRBJ2-1; D perhaps matches TRBD2 (6 bases). Germline CDR1 ENHRY, CDR2 SYGVKD. This CDR3 has 11 residues. Trimming pared 10 bases from V and 7 bases from J, leaving 11 bases between.

The chain combines TRBV6-1 with TRBJ1-4; D gene uncertain. The V end lost 5 bases, the J end lost 4 bases, and 8 bases lay between the germline ends. Germline lookup yields CDR1 MNHNS and CDR2 SASEGT. The CDR3 is 13 residues long. The CDR3 sequence is CASSRARNEKLFF. The CDR3, as DNA: TGTGCCAGCAGTCGCGCCCGTAATGAAAAACTGTTTTTT.